A single sample gave rise to the 6 T cell receptor beta chains below, sequenced in a study of blood T cell repertoires in COVID-19. Generated by immunoSEQ multiplex PCR, the TCRdb table keeps only in-frame clones and is missing some. The table shows a few hundred thousand clones, with 65% to 90% occurring only once. Sequenced material: peripheral blood. Receptors originate from a woman in her seventies with COVID-19, enrolled during active disease.

V and J are TRBV5-1 and TRBJ1-2; the match to TRBD1 covers 7 bases. The germline gives CDR1 SGHRS, CDR2 YFSETQ. J was trimmed by 1 base and V by 5 bases; bases with no gene match: 8. The CDR3 sequence is 15 residues long. The CDR3 nucleotides read TGCGCCAGCAGGTTACAGGGGACGGATAACTATGGCTACACCTTC. It codes for CASRLQGTDNYGYTF.

CDR3 loop: CSVEGDDRFRGYTF. In DNA form, the CDR3 reads TGCAGCGTTGAAGGAGATGACAGGTTTCGTGGCTACACCTTC. The chain employs TRBV29-1 and TRBJ1-2; weak D call: TRBD1 (6 bases). Deletions cut 1 base from V and 7 bases from J, with 16 bases between. From germline, CDR1 is SQVTM and CDR2 ANQGSEA. The CDR3 extends over 14 amino acids.

This chain joins TRBV7-2 and TRBJ2-7, with D possibly matching TRBD2 (6 bases). Germline V lookup: CDR1 SGHTA, CDR2 FQGNSA. Trimming shortened V by 2 bases and J by 2 bases, and 13 bases separated the two germline ends. This CDR3 has 15 residues. For the CDR3, the DNA is TGTGCCAGCAGCTTATCGGGACTTTATACCTACGAGCAGTACTTC. It translates to CASSLSGLYTYEQYF.

The rearrangement joins TRBV7-8 to TRBJ2-1, with TRBD2 matching 7 bases. The trim removed 4 bases at V and 10 bases at J, leaving 16 bases unmatched. This CDR3 is built from 16 residues. Germline values: CDR1 SGHVS, CDR2 FQNEAQ. The CDR3: CASSSIGLGPSGEQFF. DNA of the CDR3: TGTGCCAGCAGCTCCATCGGACTAGGGCCCTCAGGGGAGCAGTTCTTC.

The chain carries TRBV4-1 and TRBJ2-3; 11 bases align to TRBD2. V dropped 5 bases and J dropped 2; count of bases not matched to a gene: 12. This CDR3 is built from 18 residues. Looked up from germline, CDR1 is MGHRA and CDR2 is YSYEKL. CDR3 sequence reads: CASSLLPLAGGNTDTQYF. For the CDR3, the DNA is TGCGCCAGCAGCTTACTTCCGCTAGCGGGGGGAAACACAGATACGCAGTATTTT.

This clone was seen only a few times. The chain is built from TRBV7-9 and TRBJ2-3; 8 bases are shared with TRBD2. The CDR3 runs 13 residues. Germline V gene lookup returns CDR1 SEHNR and CDR2 FQNEAQ (reference sequence). The trim removed 7 bases at V and 1 base at J, leaving 1 base unmatched. CDR3 nucleotides: TGTGCCAGCATCGGGGGGGGCACAGATACGCAGTATTTT. Its protein is CASIGGGTDTQYF.